The 15 T cell receptor beta chains below come from one sample, sequenced in a study of cytomegalovirus exposure and HLA in healthy donors. Primers for the PCR totalled 60 Vbeta and 13 Jbeta. Sequenced by immunoSEQ multiplex PCR; TCRdb stores in-frame clones only, minus some. The table has 130,000 to 150,000 clones, 70% to 80% seen once. Sequencing was carried out using PBMCs. These receptor sequences come from a female donor in good health and CMV-seronegative.

This rearrangement joins TRBV7-8 to TRBJ1-2, with D tentatively TRBD1 (6 bases). The germline gives CDR1 SGHVS, CDR2 FQNEAQ. V lost 5 bases and J 2 bases, leaving 15 bases between the germline ends. The CDR3 is 15 residues long. Written as DNA, the CDR3 is TGTGCCAGCAGCGTTAACAGGGTGAGGAACTATGGCTACACCTTC. Protein: CASSVNRVRNYGYTF.

The chain uses TRBV5-6 and TRBJ2-3; D is uncertain. CDR1 and CDR2 (germline): SGHDT, YYEEEE. Trimming stripped 0 bases from V and 3 bases from J, with 8 bases between. CDR3 length: 14 residues. Written as DNA, the CDR3 is TGTGCCAGCAGCTTGGGTCGACAAACAGATACGCAGTATTTT. Its translation is CASSLGRQTDTQYF.

The chain has TRBV19 and TRBJ1-5, with 9 positions matching TRBD1. This CDR3 has 15 residues. With V trimmed by 2 bases and J by 8 bases, 7 bases remained unmatched. Germline lookup yields CDR1 LNHDA and CDR2 SQIVND (reference sequence). The CDR3 DNA reads TGTGCCAGTAGTATAATTCACAGGGGGCGTGAGCCCCAGCATTTT. It is translated as CASSIIHRGREPQHF.

V is TRBV15 and J is TRBJ1-1; D gene unclear. Germline assignment: CDR1 LNHNV and CDR2 YYDKDF (reference sequence). CDR3 length: 12 residues. V was shortened by 1 base and J by 4 bases, with 4 bases between the two germline ends. CDR3 nucleotides: TGTGCCACCAGCAGAGCTTTCACTGAAGCTTTCTTT. Translating it yields CATSRAFTEAFF.

In this sample, this clone turned up once. The chain uses TRBV12-5 and TRBJ1-1; the D is unclear. Per the germline V gene, CDR1 is LGHNT and CDR2 is FRNRAP. CDR3 length: 13 residues. V was pared by 1 base and J by 11 bases, with 14 bases between. This CDR3 is CASGLDSRGRAFF. Here the CDR3 DNA reads TGTGCTAGTGGTTTGGACTCCCGCGGGCGGGCTTTCTTT.

The V gene is TRBV7-2, the J gene TRBJ1-1, with 7 bases matching TRBD1. The CDR3 spans 13 residues. Germline V gene data show CDR1 as SGHTA and CDR2 as FQGNSA. The V segment lost 1 base and the J segment 4 bases; nucleotides outside the gene matches: 0. The CDR3 coding sequence is TGTGCCAGCAGCTTAGACAGGGGCACTGAAGCTTTCTTT. Translated: CASSLDRGTEAFF. Complete variable domain (other parts from reference TRBV7-2 and TRBJ1-1): GAGVSQSPSNKVTEKGKDVELRCDPISGHTALYWYRQSLGQGLEFLIYFQGNSAPDKSGLPSDRFSAERTGGSVSTLTIQRTQQEDSAVYLCASSLDRGTEAFFGQGTRLTVV.

The table lists this clone with a few counts. The chain uses TRBV7-9 and TRBJ1-4, with no clear D. Germline V gene lookup returns CDR1 SEHNR and CDR2 FQNEAQ (reference sequence). The length of the CDR3 is 14 residues. V shed 7 bases and J shed 2 bases, with 11 bases lying between them. The CDR3 DNA reads as TGTGCCAGCACCCTCGACGGGACTAATGAAAAACTGTTTTTT. It codes for CASTLDGTNEKLFF.

This clone was seen more than once but under ten times. This chain uses TRBV5-1 with TRBJ2-2; perhaps TRBD1 as D (5 bases). V lost 5 bases and J 5 bases, leaving 13 bases between the germline ends. The CDR3 covers 14 residues. CDR1 is SGHRS, CDR2 YFSETQ, per germline. DNA of the CDR3: TGCGCCAGCAGTACTCAGGGCGGAACCGGGGAGCTGTTTTTT. This encodes CASSTQGGTGELFF. Full variable domain (outside the CDR3, taken from reference TRBV5-1 and TRBJ2-2): KAGVTQTPRYLIKTRGQQVTLSCSPISGHRSVSWYQQTPGQGLQFLFEYFSETQRNKGNFPGRFSGRQFSNSRSEMNVSTLELGDSALYLCASSTQGGTGELFFGEGSRLTVL.

The CDR3 sequence: CASSNRDEAFF. As DNA, the CDR3 is TGTGCCAGCAGCAACCGGGATGAAGCTTTCTTT. The rearrangement joins TRBV7-9 to TRBJ1-1; no clear D gene. The germline gives CDR1 SEHNR, CDR2 FQNEAQ (reference sequence). Between the trimmed V and J ends, which lost 5 bases and 7 bases, there was a span of 8 bases. The CDR3 loop spans 11 amino acids. Filled out from reference TRBV7-9 and TRBJ1-1, the complete variable domain reads DTGVSQNPRHKITKRGQNVTFRCDPISEHNRLYWYRQTLGQGPEFLTYFQNEAQLEKSRLLSDRFSAERPKGSFSTLEIQRTEQGDSAMYLCASSNRDEAFFGQGTRLTVV.

The chain couples TRBV6-5 to TRBJ2-7, with 11 bases matching TRBD2. Germline V gene sequence: CDR1 MNHEY, CDR2 SVGAGI. The CDR3 spans 14 residues. V shed 7 bases and J 2 bases; nucleotides not matched to a gene: 4. This CDR3 is CASTVTSGTYEQYF. CDR3 nucleotide sequence: TGTGCCAGCACTGTGACTAGCGGGACCTACGAGCAGTACTTC.

The sample holds one count of this clone. DNA of the CDR3: TGCGCCAGCAGCCGCCCCGGGACAGGGATTGAGACCCAGTACTTC. Translation: CASSRPGTGIETQYF. This sequence joins TRBV5-1 and TRBJ2-5, with 9 bases identical to TRBD1. In germline, CDR1 is SGHRS, CDR2 YFSETQ. V was pared by 4 bases and J by 5 bases, with 9 bases of the junction left unmatched. This CDR3 comprises 15 residues.

As to this clone: The sample contains more than one DNA sequence encoding this CDR3. V gene TRBV5-4 combines with J gene TRBJ2-1; the match to TRBD2 covers 8 bases. After removal of 8 bases from V and 3 bases from J, the junction contained 16 bases not matched to a gene. This CDR3 spans 17 amino acids. Germline V CDR1 and CDR2: SGHNT, YYREEE (reference sequence). The CDR3 sequence: CASSTTGSLAGYNEQFF. In nucleotides, the CDR3 is TGTGCCAGTAGTACCACAGGGTCCCTAGCGGGCTACAATGAGCAGTTCTTC.

The chain joins TRBV6-6 to TRBJ2-5, with TRBD1 matching 7 bases. V lost 4 bases to trimming and J lost 4 bases; unmatched junction nucleotides: 6. CDR3 length equals 14 residues. The V gene's germline CDR1 is MNHNY and CDR2 SVGAGI (reference sequence). DNA of the CDR3: TGTGCCAGCAGTTCAAACAGGGGTGGAGAGACCCAGTACTTC. It is translated as CASSSNRGGETQYF.

The chain recombines TRBV6-5 with TRBJ1-4; a possible D gene is TRBD1 (5 bases). The CDR3 totals 12 residues. The germline gives CDR1 MNHEY, CDR2 SVGAGI. With 6 bases removed from V and 7 bases from J, the gap between germline ends came to 9 bases. In DNA form, the CDR3 reads TGTGCCAGCAGCGTTACAGGTGAAAAACTGTTTTTT. It encodes CASSVTGEKLFF.

The gene calls are TRBV28 and TRBJ2-3; D is undetermined. Germline-derived CDR1 and CDR2 are MDHEN and SYDVKM. This CDR3 is built from 14 residues. The germline V and J ends were trimmed by 5 bases and 4 bases, with 13 bases remaining between them. This CDR3 is CASSEERPSDTQYF. CDR3 in DNA: TGTGCCAGCAGTGAAGAGAGGCCCTCAGATACGCAGTATTTT.